Shown below are 6 T cell receptor beta chains from a single sample sequenced in a study of human T cells and chemical hapten exposure. Noted time point: patch test 1, 2 weeks after DPC sensitization. The treatment here: therapeutic diphenylcyclopropenone sensitization with weekly scalp DPC. MiXCR, run by TCRdb on the RACE reads, gives a single entry per CDR3 protein. Here the sample spans about 360,000 distinct CDR3 sequences, about 4.4% being singletons. This material consisted of whole blood, taken in connection with sensitization to the hapten diphenylcyclopropenone (DPC). The receptor set was obtained from a woman between 50 and 59 years old with alopecia areata. Some clones in this sample may be carry-over from other donors' samples.

The V call is TRBV5-1, the J call TRBJ1-2; TRBD1 might be the D (5 bases). Germline CDR1 SGHRS, CDR2 YFSETQ. The CDR3 spans 15 residues. With 0 bases removed from V and 3 bases from J, the gap between germline ends came to 12 bases. CDR3 bases: TGCGCCAGCAGCTTGGGCGTCGACAGCTACTATGGCTACACCTTC. The encoded protein is CASSLGVDSYYGYTF.

The sample holds a few counts of this clonotype. The J gene is TRBJ2-6, the V gene TRBV13; 11 positions match TRBD1. The CDR3 is 18 residues long. V lost 3 bases and J lost 0; bases outside the gene matches: 4. CDR1 is PRHDT, CDR2 FYEKMQ, per germline (reference sequence). For the CDR3, the DNA is TGTGCCAGCAGCTTGGGGACAGGGGGTGACTCTGGGGCCAACGTCCTGACTTTC. It codes for CASSLGTGGDSGANVLTF.

Many counts were recorded for this clonotype. Written as DNA, the CDR3 is TGTGCCATCAGTCCAGGGACAGCTGGGGCCAACGTCCTGACTTTC. Translation gives CAISPGTAGANVLTF. The chain employs TRBV10-3 and TRBJ2-6; 7 positions agree with TRBD1. The CDR3 has 15 residues. Germline V gene sequence: CDR1 ENHRY, CDR2 SYGVKD. Germline trimming cut 5 bases from V and 2 bases from J; bases unmatched to any gene: 3.

On this clonotype itself: A much more abundant neighbour one base away suggests this may be a read error. This sequence joins TRBV7-2 and TRBJ1-6; TRBD1 agrees at 10 bases. Germline V gene data show CDR1 as SGHTA and CDR2 as FQGNSA. The CDR3 consists of 15 residues. The CDR3 sequence is CVSSTGQGVTSPLHF. CDR3 coding DNA: TGTGTCAGCAGCACCGGACAGGGGGTTACTTCACCCCTCCACTTT.

The table lists this clonotype with a few counts. The rearrangement uses TRBV4-1 and TRBJ1-1, with 7 nucleotides matching TRBD1. With V trimmed by 2 bases and J by 1 base, 7 bases remained unmatched. CDR1 is MGHRA and CDR2 is YSYEKL in the germline V gene. The CDR3 is 16 amino acids. CDR3 in amino acids: CASSQRGRSGNTEAFF. The CDR3 DNA sequence: TGCGCCAGCAGCCAAAGGGGGCGGTCGGGGAACACTGAAGCTTTCTTT.

The table lists this clonotype with many counts. V gene TRBV29-1 combines with J gene TRBJ2-5; 8 nucleotides agree with TRBD1. CDR3 size: 14 residues. V dropped 4 bases and J dropped 5; count of bases not matched to a gene: 9. Germline V gives CDR1 SQVTM, CDR2 ANQGSEA. The CDR3 reads CSVARTGKGETQYF. CDR3 bases: TGCAGCGTTGCCCGGACAGGGAAGGGGGAGACCCAGTACTTC.